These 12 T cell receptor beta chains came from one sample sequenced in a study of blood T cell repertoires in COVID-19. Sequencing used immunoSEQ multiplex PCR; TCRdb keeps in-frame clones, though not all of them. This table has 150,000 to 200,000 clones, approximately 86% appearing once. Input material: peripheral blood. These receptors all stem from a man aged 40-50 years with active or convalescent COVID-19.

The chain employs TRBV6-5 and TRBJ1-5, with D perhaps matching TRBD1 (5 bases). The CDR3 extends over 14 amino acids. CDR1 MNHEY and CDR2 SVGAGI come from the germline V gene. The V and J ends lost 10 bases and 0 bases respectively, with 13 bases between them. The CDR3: CATRDFISNQPQHF. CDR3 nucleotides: TGTGCCACCAGGGACTTTATTAGCAATCAGCCCCAGCATTTT.

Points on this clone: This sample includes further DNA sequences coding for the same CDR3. The CDR3 protein is CASSFGTGAYEQYF. For the CDR3, the DNA is TGCGCCAGCAGCTTCGGGACAGGTGCCTACGAGCAGTACTTC. The chain links TRBV5-1 to TRBJ2-7; 8 positions agree with TRBD1. The germline V gene has CDR1 SGHRS and CDR2 YFSETQ. The V and J ends lost 2 bases and 2 bases, in that order; junction bases with no gene match: 3. CDR3 length: 14 amino acids.

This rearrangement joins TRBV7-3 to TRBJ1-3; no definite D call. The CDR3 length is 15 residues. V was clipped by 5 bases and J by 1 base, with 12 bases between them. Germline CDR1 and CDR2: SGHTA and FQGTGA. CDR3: CASSLRGSSGNTIYF. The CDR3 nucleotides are TGTGCCAGCAGCCTCCGAGGAAGTTCTGGAAACACCATATATTTT. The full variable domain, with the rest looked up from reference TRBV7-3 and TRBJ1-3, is GAGVSQTPSNKVTEKGKYVELRCDPISGHTALYWYRQSLGQGPEFLIYFQGTGAADDSGLPNDRFFAVRPEGSVSTLKIQRTERGDSAVYLCASSLRGSSGNTIYFGEGSWLTVV.

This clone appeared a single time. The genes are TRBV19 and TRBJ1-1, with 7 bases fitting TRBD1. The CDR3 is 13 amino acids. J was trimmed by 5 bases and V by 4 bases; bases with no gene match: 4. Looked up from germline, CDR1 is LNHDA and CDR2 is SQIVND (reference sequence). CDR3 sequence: CASSSTGETEAFF. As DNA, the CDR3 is TGTGCCAGTAGTAGCACAGGGGAAACTGAAGCTTTCTTT.

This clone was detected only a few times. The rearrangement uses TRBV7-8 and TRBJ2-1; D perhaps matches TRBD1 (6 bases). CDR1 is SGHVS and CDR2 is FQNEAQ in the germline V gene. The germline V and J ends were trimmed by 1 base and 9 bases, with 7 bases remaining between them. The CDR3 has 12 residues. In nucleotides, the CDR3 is TGTGCCAGCAGCTTAGTGGGGGCTGAGCAGTTCTTC. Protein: CASSLVGAEQFF.

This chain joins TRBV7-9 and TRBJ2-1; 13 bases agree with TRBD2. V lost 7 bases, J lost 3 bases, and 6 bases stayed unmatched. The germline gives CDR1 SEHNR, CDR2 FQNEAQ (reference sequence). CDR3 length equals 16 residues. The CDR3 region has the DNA TGTGCCAGCATCTTTGGGACTAGCGGGATCTACAATGAGCAGTTCTTC. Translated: CASIFGTSGIYNEQFF. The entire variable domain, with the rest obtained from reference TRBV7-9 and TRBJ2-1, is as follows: DTGVSQNPRHKITKRGQNVTFRCDPISEHNRLYWYRQTLGQGPEFLTYFQNEAQLEKSRLLSDRFSAERPKGSFSTLEIQRTEQGDSAMYLCASIFGTSGIYNEQFFGPGTRLTVL.

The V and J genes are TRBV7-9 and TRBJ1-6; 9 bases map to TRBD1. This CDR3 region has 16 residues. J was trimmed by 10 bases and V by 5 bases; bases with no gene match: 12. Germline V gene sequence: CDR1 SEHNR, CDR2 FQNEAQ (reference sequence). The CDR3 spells CASSQTGQGRLSPLHF. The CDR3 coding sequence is TGTGCCAGCAGCCAAACTGGACAGGGGAGGTTGTCACCCCTCCACTTT.

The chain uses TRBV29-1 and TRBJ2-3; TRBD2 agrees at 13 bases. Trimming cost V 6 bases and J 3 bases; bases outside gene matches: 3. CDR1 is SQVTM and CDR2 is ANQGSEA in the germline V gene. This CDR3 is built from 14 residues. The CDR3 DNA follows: TGCAGCGTCCCACTAGCGGGGGGGACAGATACGCAGTATTTT. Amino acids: CSVPLAGGTDTQYF.

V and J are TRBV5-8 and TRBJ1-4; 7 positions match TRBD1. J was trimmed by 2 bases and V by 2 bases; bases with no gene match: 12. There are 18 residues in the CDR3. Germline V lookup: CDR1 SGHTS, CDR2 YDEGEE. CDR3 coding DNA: TGTGCCAGCAGCTTCCCCCCACAGGGGATTTCGACTAATGAAAAACTGTTTTTT. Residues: CASSFPPQGISTNEKLFF.

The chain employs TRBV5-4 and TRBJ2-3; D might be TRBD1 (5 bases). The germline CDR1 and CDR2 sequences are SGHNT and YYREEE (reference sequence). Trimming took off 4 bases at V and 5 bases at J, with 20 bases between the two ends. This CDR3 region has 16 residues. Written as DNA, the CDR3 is TGTGCCAGCAGCCCCCAGGGCAGGCTAAGGCTAGATACGCAGTATTTT. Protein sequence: CASSPQGRLRLDTQYF.

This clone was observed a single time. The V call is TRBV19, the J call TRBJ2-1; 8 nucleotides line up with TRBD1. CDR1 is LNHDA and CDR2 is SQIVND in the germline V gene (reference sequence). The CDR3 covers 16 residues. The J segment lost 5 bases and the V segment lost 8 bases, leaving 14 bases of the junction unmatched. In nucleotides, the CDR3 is TGTGCCAGTGGATCCCGGCGACAGGGGAGGCACAATGAGCAGTTCTTC. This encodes CASGSRRQGRHNEQFF.

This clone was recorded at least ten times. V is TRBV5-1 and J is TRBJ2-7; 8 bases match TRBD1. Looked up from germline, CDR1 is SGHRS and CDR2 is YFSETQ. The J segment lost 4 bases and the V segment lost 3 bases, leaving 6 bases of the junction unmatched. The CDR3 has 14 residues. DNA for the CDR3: TGCGCCAGCAGCTCGACAGGGGATAGGTACGAGCAGTACTTC. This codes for CASSSTGDRYEQYF.